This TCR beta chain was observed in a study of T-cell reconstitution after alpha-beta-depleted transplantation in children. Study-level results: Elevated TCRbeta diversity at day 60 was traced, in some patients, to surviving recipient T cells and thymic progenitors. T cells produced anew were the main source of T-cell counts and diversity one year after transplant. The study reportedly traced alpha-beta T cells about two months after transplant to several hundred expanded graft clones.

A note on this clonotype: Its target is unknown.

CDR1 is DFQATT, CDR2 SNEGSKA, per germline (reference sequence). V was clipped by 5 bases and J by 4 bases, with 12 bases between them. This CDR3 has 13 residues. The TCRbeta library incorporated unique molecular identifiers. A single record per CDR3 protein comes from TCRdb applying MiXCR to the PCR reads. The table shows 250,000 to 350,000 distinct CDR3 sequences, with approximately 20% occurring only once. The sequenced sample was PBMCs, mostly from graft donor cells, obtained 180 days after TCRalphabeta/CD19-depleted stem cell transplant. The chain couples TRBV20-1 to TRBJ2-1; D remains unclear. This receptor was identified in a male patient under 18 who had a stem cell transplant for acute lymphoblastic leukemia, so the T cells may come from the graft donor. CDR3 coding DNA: TGCAGTGCTCCCCGACTGGTATACAATGAGCAGTTCTTC. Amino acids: CSAPRLVYNEQFF.